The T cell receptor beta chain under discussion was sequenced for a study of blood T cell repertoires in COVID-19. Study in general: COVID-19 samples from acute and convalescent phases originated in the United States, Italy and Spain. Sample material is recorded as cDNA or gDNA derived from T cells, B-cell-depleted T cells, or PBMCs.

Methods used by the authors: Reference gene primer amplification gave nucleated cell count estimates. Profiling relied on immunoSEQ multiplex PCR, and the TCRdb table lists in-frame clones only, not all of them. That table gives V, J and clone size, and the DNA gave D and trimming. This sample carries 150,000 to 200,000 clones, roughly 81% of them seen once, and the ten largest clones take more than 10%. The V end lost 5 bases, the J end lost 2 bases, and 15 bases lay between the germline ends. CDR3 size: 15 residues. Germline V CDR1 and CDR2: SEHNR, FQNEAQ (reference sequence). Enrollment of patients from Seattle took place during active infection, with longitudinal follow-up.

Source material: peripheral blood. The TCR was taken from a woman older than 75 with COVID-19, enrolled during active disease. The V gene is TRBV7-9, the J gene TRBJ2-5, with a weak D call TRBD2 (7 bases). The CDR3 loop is CASSATGGQQETQYF. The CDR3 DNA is TGTGCCAGCAGCGCCACCGGGGGGCAACAAGAGACCCAGTACTTC.